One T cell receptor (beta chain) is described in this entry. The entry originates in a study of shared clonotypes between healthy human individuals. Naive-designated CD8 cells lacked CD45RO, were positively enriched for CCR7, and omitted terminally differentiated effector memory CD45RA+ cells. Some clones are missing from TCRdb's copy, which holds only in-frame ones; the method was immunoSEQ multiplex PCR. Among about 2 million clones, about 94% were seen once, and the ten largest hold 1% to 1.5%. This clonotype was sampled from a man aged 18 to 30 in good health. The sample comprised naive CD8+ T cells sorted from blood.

The chain's CDR3 is CASSTRGGELFF. The CDR3 DNA reads TGTGCCAGCAGTACACGGGGCGGGGAGCTGTTTTTT. The chain links TRBV27 to TRBJ2-2, with D possibly matching TRBD2 (5 bases). The CDR3 has 12 amino acids. Trimming cost V 5 bases and J 7 bases, with 8 bases left between them. Germline V lookup: CDR1 MNHEY, CDR2 SMNVEV (reference sequence).